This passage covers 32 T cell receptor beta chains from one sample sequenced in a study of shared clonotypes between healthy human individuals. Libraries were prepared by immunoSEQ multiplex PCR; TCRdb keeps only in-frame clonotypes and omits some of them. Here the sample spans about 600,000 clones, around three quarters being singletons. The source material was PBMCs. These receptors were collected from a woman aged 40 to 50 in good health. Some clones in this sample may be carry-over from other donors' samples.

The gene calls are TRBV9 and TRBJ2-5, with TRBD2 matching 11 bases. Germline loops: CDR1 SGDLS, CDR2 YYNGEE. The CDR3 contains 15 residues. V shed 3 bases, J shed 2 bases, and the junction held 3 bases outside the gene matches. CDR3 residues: CASSGGLAEQETQYF. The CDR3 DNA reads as TGTGCCAGCAGCGGGGGACTAGCGGAACAAGAGACCCAGTACTTC. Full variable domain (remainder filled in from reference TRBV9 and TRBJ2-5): DSGVTQTPKHLITATGQRVTLRCSPRSGDLSVYWYQQSLDQGLQFLIQYYNGEERAKGNILERFSAQQFPDLHSELNLSSLELGDSALYFCASSGGLAEQETQYFGPGTRLLVL.

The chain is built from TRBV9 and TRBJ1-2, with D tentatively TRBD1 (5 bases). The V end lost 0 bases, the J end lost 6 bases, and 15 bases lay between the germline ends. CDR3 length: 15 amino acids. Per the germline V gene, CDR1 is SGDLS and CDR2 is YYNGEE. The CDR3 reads CASSVEDSRGDGYTF. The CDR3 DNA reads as TGTGCCAGCAGCGTAGAAGACAGCCGGGGGGATGGCTACACCTTC.

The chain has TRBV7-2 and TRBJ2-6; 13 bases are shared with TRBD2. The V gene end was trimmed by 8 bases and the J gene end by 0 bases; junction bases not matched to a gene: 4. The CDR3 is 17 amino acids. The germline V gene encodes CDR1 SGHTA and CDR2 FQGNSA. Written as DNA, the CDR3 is TGTGCCAGCGCCGGGACTAGCGGGATCTCTGGGGCCAACGTCCTGACTTTC. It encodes CASAGTSGISGANVLTF. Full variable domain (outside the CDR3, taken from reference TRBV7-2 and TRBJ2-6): GAGVSQSPSNKVTEKGKDVELRCDPISGHTALYWYRQSLGQGLEFLIYFQGNSAPDKSGLPSDRFSAERTGGSVSTLTIQRTQQEDSAVYLCASAGTSGISGANVLTFGAGSRLTVL.

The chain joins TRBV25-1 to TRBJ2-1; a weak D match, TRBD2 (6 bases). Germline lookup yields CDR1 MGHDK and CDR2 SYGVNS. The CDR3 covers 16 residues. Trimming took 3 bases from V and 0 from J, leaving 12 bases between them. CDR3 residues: CASSDPGSSSYNEQFF. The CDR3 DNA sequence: TGTGCCAGCAGTGACCCCGGGAGCAGCTCCTACAATGAGCAGTTCTTC.

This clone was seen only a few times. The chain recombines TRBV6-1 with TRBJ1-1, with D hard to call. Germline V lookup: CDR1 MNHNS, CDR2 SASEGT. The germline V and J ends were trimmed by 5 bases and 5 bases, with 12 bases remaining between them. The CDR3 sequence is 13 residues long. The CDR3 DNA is TGTGCCAGCAGTCCCCACGGGGAGACTGAAGCTTTCTTT. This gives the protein CASSPHGETEAFF.

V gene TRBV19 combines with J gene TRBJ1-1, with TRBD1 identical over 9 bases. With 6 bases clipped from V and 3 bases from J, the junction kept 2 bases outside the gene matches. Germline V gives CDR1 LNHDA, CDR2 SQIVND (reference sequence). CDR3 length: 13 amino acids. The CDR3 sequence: CASRRDRDTEAFF. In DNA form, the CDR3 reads TGTGCCAGTAGACGGGACAGGGACACTGAAGCTTTCTTT.

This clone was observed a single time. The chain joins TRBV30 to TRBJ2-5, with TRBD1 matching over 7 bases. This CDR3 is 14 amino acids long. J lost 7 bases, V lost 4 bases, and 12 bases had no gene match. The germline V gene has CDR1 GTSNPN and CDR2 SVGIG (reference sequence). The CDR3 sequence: CAWKGASSGGTQYF. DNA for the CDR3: TGTGCCTGGAAGGGGGCTAGCAGTGGAGGGACCCAGTACTTC.

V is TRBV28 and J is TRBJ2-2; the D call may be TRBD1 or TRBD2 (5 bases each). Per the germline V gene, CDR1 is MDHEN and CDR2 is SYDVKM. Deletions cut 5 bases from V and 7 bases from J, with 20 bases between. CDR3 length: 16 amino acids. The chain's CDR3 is CASSEVGRTFGGELFF. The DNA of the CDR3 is TGTGCCAGCAGTGAGGTGGGACGGACGTTTGGCGGGGAGCTGTTTTTT.

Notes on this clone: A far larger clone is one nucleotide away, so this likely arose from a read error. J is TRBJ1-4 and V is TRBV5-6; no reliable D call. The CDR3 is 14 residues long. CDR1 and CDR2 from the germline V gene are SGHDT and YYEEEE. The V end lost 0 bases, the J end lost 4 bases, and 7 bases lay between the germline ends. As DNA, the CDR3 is TGTGCCAGCAGCTTGGAACACCTTAATGAAAAACTGTTTTTT. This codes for CASSLEHLNEKLFF.

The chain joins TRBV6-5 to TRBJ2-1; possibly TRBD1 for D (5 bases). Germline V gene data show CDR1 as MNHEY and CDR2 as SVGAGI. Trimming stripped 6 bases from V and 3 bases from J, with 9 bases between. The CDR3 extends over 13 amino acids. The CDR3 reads CASRQDNYNEQFF. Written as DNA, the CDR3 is TGTGCCAGCAGGCAGGACAACTACAATGAGCAGTTCTTC.

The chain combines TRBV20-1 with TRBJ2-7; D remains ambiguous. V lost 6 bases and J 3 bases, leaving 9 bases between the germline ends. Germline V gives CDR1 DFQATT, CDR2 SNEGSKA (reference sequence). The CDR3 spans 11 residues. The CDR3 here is CSAILGYEQYF. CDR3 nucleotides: TGCAGTGCGATCCTAGGCTACGAGCAGTACTTC.

The CDR3 loop reads CAWSVWTGQETQYF. The DNA for the CDR3 is TGTGCCTGGAGTGTGTGGACAGGGCAAGAGACCCAGTACTTC. The chain is built from TRBV30 and TRBJ2-5, with 8 bases fitting TRBD1. CDR3 size: 14 residues. J lost 2 bases, V lost 0 bases, and 2 bases had no gene match. The germline CDR1 and CDR2 sequences are GTSNPN and SVGIG (reference sequence).

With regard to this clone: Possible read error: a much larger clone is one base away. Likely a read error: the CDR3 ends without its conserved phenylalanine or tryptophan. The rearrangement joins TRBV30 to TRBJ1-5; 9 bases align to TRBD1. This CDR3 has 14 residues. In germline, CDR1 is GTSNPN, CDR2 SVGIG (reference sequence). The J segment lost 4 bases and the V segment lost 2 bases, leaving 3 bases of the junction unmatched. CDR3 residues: CAWSTQGANQPQHL. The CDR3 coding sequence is TGTGCCTGGAGTACACAGGGGGCGAATCAGCCCCAGCATCTT.

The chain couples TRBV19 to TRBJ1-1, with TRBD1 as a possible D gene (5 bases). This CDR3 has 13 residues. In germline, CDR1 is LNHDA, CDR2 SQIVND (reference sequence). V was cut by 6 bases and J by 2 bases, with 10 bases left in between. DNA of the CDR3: TGTGCCAGTAGAATGACAGTAAACACTGAAGCTTTCTTT. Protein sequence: CASRMTVNTEAFF.

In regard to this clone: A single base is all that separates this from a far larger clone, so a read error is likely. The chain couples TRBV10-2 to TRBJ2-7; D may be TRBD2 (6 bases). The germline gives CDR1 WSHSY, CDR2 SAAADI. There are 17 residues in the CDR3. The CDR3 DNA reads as TGCGCCAGCAGTGAGGCCCTGGGGTGGGCGGGAACCTACGAGCAGTGCTTC. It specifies CASSEALGWAGTYEQCF.

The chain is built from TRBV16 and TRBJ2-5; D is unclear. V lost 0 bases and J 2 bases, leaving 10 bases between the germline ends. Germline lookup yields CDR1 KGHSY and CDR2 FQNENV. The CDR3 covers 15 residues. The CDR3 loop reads CASSQSGADQETQYF. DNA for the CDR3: TGTGCCAGCAGCCAATCGGGCGCGGATCAAGAGACCCAGTACTTC.

The CDR3 DNA reads TGTGCCGGGCAGAAGCGGGAGCCTTACAATGAGCAGTTCTTC. Translated: CAGQKREPYNEQFF. The chain uses TRBV21-1 and TRBJ2-1; TRBD2 was called by the table and not checked on the DNA. TRBV21-1 is assigned pseudogene status. The CDR3 spans 14 residues.

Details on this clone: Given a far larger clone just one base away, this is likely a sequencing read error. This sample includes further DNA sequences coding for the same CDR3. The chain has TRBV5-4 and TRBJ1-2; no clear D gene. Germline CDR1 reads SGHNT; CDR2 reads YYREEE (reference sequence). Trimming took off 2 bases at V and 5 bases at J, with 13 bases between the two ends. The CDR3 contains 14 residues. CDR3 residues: CASSFLQEEYGYTF. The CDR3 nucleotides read TGTGCCAGCAGCTTTTTACAAGAGGAATATGGCTACACCTTC.

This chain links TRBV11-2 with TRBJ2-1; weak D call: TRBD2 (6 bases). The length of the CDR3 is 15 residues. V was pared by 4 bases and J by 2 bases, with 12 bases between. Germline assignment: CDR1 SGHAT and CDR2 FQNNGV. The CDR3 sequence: CASSSRGGAYNEQFF. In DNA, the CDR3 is TGTGCCAGCAGCTCCCGGGGCGGGGCCTACAATGAGCAGTTCTTC.

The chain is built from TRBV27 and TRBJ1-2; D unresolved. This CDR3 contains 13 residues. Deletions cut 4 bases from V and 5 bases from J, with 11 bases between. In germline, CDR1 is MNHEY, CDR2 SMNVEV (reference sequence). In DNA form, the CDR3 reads TGTGCCAGCAGTTCACAGAGCACATATGGCTACACCTTC. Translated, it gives CASSSQSTYGYTF.

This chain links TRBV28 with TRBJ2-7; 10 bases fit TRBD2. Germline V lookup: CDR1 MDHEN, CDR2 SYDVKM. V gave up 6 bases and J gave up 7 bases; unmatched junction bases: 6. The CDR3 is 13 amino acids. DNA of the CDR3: TGTGCCAGCAGCACGGGACTAGCGCGGGAGCAGTACTTC. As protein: CASSTGLAREQYF.

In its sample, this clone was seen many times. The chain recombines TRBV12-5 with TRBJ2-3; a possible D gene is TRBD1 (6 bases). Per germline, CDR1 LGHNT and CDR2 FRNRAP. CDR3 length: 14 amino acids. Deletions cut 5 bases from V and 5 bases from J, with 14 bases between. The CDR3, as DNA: TGTGCTAGTGGTCCTCTCCGGACAGAAGATACGCAGTATTTT. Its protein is CASGPLRTEDTQYF.

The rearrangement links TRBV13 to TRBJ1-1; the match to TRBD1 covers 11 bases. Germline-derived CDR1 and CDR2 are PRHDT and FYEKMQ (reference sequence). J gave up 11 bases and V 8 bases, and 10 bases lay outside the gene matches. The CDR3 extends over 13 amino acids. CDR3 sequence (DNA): TGTGCCAGCGCGACGGGACAGGGGGGCTTGGCTTTCTTT. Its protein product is CASATGQGGLAFF.

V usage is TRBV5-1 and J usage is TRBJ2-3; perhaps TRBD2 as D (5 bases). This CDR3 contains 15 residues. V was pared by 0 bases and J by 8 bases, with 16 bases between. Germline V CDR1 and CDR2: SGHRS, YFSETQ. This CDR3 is CASSLGGPPDFTQYF. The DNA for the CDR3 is TGCGCCAGCAGCTTGGGCGGGCCTCCGGACTTTACGCAGTATTTT.

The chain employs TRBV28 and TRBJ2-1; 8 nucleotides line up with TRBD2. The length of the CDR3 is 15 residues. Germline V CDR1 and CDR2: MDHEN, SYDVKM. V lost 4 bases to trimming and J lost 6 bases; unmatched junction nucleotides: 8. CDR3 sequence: CASSYGTRGFNEQFF. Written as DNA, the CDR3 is TGTGCCAGCAGTTACGGGACTAGGGGATTCAATGAGCAGTTCTTC.

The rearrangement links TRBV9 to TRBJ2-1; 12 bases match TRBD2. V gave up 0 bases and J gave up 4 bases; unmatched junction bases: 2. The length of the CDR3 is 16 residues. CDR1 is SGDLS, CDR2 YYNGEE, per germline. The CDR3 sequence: CASSVVGTSGYNEQFF. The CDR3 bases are TGTGCCAGCAGCGTAGTAGGGACTAGCGGGTACAATGAGCAGTTCTTC.

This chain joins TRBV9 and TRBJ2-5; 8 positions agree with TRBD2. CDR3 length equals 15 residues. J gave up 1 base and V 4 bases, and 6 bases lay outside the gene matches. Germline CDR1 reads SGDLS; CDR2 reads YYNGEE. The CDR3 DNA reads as TGTGCCAGCAGCCGGGAGGGACGGCGCCAAGAGACCCAGTACTTC. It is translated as CASSREGRRQETQYF. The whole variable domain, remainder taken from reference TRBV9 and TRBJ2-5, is DSGVTQTPKHLITATGQRVTLRCSPRSGDLSVYWYQQSLDQGLQFLIQYYNGEERAKGNILERFSAQQFPDLHSELNLSSLELGDSALYFCASSREGRRQETQYFGPGTRLLVL.

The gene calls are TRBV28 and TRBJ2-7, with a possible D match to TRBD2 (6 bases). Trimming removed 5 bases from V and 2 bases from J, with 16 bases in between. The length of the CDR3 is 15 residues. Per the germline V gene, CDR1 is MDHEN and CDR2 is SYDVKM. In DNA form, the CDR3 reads TGTGCCAGCAGTCCCCCGGGACTCCACACCTACGAGCAGTACTTC. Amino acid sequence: CASSPPGLHTYEQYF.

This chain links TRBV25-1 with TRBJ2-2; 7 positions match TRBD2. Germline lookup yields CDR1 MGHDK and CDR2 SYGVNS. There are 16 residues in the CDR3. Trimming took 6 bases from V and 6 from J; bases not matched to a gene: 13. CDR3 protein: CASSDCGGLGPGELFF. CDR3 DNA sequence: TGTGCCAGCAGCGACTGCGGGGGTCTTGGTCCCGGGGAGCTGTTTTTT.

CDR3 bases: TGTGCCAGCAACCAACAGGGGAACACTGAAGCTTTCTTT. This sequence encodes CASNQQGNTEAFF. V is TRBV2 and J is TRBJ1-1, with D maybe TRBD1 (6 bases). The CDR3 has 13 amino acids. V was cut by 7 bases and J by 1 base, with 10 bases left in between. The germline V gene encodes CDR1 SNHLY and CDR2 FYNNEI.

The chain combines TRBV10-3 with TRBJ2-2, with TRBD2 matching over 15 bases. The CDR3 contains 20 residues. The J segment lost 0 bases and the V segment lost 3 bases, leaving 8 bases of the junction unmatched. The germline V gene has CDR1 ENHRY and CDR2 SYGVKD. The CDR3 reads CAISDPPGLAGGTNTGELFF. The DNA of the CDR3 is TGTGCCATCAGTGACCCGCCGGGACTAGCGGGAGGTACGAACACCGGGGAGCTGTTTTTT.

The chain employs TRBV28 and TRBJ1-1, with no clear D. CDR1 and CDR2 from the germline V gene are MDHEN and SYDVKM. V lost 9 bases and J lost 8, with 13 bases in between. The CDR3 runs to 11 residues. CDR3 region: CASRTGREAFF. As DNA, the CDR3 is TGTGCCAGTCGAACCGGCCGAGAAGCTTTCTTT.